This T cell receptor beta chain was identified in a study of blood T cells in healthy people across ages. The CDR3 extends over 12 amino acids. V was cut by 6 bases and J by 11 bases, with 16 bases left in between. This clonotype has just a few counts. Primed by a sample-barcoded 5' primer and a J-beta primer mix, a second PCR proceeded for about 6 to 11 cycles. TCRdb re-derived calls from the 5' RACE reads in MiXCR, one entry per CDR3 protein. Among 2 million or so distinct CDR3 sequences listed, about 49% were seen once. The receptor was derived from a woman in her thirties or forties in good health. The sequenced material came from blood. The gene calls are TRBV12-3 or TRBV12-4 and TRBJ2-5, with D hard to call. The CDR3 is CASSPYGVAQYF. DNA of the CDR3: TGTGCCAGCAGCCCTTACGGAGTCGCGCAGTACTTC.